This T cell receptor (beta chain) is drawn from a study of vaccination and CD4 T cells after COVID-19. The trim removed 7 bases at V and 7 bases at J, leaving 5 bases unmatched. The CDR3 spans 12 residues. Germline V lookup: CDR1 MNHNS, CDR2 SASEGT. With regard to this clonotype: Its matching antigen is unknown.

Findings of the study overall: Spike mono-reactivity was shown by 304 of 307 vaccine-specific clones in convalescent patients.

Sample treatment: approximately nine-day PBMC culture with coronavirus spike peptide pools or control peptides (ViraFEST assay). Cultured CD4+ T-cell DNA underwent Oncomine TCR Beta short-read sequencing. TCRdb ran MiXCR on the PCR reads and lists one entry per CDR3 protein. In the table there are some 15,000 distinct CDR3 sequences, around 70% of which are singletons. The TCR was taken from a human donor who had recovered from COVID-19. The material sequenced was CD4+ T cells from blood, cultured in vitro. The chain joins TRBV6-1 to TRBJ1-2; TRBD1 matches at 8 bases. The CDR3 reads CASTPRGLGYTF. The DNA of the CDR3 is TGTGCCAGCACGCCCAGGGGGCTTGGCTACACCTTC.